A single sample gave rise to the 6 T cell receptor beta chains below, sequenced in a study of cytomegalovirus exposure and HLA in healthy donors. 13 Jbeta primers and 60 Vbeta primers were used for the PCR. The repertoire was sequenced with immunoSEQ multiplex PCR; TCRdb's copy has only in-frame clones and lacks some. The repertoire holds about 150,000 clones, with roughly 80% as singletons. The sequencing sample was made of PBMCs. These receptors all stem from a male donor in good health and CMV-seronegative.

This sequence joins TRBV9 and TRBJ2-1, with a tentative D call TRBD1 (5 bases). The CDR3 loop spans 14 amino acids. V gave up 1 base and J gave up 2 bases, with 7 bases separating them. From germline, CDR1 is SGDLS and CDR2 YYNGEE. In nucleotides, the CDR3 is TGTGCCAGCAGCGTAATGACAGCCTACAATGAGCAGTTCTTC. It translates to CASSVMTAYNEQFF.

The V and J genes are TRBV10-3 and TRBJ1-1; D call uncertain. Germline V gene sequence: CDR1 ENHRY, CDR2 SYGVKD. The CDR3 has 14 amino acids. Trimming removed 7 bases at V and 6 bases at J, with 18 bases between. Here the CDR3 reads CAIKATGRSAEAFF. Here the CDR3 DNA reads TGTGCCATCAAGGCGACGGGGAGGAGTGCTGAAGCTTTCTTT.

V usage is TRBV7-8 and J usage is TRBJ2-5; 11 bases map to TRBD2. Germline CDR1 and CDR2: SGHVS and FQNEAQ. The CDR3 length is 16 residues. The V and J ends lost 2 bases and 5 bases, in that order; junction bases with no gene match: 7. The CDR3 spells CASSLKRLAGNETQYF. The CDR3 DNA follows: TGTGCCAGCAGCTTAAAACGACTAGCGGGGAACGAGACCCAGTACTTC. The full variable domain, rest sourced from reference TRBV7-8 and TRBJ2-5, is GAGVSQSPRYKVAKRGQDVALRCDPISGHVSLFWYQQALGQGPEFLTYFQNEAQLDKSGLPSDRFFAERPEGSVSTLKIQRTQQEDSAVYLCASSLKRLAGNETQYFGPGTRLLVL.

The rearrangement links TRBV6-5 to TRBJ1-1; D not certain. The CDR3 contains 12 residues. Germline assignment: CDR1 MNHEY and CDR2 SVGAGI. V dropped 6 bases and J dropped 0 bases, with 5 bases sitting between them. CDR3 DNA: TGTGCCAGCAGACAGATGAACACTGAAGCTTTCTTT. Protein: CASRQMNTEAFF.

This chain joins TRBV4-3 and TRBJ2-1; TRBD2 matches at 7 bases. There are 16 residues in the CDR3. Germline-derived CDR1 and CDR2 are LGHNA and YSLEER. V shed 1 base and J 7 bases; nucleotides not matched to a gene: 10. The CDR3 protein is CASSQGVPGGGNEQFF. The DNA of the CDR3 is TGCGCCAGCAGCCAAGGCGTACCGGGAGGTGGGAATGAGCAGTTCTTC.

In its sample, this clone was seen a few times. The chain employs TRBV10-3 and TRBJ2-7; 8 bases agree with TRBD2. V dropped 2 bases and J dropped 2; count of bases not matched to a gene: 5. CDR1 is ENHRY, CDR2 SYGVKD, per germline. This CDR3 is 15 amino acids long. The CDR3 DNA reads TGTGCCATCAGTGAGGGTCGGGAGGGCCCCTACGAGCAGTACTTC. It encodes CAISEGREGPYEQYF.